The 5 T cell receptor beta chains below were found in one sample sequenced in a study of T cells expressing NK-cell markers. Reprocessing the 5' RACE reads, TCRdb reports a single entry for every CDR3 protein and omits DNA. This sample contains about 460,000 distinct CDR3 sequences. The sample taken for sequencing was blood T cells: a sorted CD56 or NKG2C T cell subset, CD4+ or CD8+ T cells, or bulk PBMC T cells (not recorded which). The source is a woman between 45 and 65 years old in good health.

CDR3 loop: CASSLDVSYNEQFF. The chain carries TRBV5-1 and TRBJ2-1. The CDR3 covers 14 residues. The germline V gene has CDR1 SGHRS and CDR2 YFSETQ. Drawing the rest from reference TRBV5-1 and TRBJ2-1, the complete variable domain is KAGVTQTPRYLIKTRGQQVTLSCSPISGHRSVSWYQQTPGQGLQFLFEYFSETQRNKGNFPGRFSGRQFSNSRSEMNVSTLELGDSALYLCASSLDVSYNEQFFGPGTRLTVL.

CDR3 region: CASSSAGALETQYF. The genes are TRBV28 and TRBJ2-5; the TRBD2 assignment by TCRdb is unverifiable without DNA. The CDR3 length is 14 residues. In germline, CDR1 is MDHEN, CDR2 SYDVKM.

The rearrangement uses TRBV11-2 and TRBJ1-4. Germline V lookup: CDR1 SGHAT, CDR2 FQNNGV. CDR3 size: 11 residues. CDR3 loop: CASSLERVVFF.

The chain joins TRBV5-1 to TRBJ2-3. CDR3 size: 13 residues. Germline assignment: CDR1 SGHRS and CDR2 YFSETQ. CDR3 amino acids: CASARTSTDTQYF.

CDR3 sequence: CASSLAGLAGRGEQFF. The chain combines TRBV5-1 with TRBJ2-1; the D call of TRBD2 rests on TCRdb alone, since no DNA is present to check it. This CDR3 is built from 16 residues. Germline V gene lookup returns CDR1 SGHRS and CDR2 YFSETQ.